This passage covers 11 T cell receptor beta chains from one sample sequenced in a study of blood T cell repertoires in COVID-19. The method was immunoSEQ multiplex PCR; TCRdb's version includes in-frame clones alone and lacks a portion of them. The table has about 210,000 clones, more than 80% seen once. The source material was PBMCs or T cells enriched from blood (not recorded which). The receptors here all came from a woman aged 18-30 years who had recovered from COVID-19.

The chain carries TRBV7-2 and TRBJ1-5, with D unclear. Trimming removed 4 bases from V and 2 bases from J, with 15 bases in between. CDR3 length: 16 residues. Germline CDR1 is SGHTA and CDR2 is FQGNSA. CDR3 residues: CASSYTRSTGNQPQHF. CDR3 nucleotides: TGTGCCAGCAGCTATACTCGTTCCACGGGCAATCAGCCCCAGCATTTT.

This chain uses TRBV6-4 with TRBJ1-3; D remains unclear. Looked up from germline, CDR1 is MRHNA and CDR2 is SNTAGT. The CDR3 is 13 amino acids. V was trimmed by 3 bases and J by 4 bases, leaving 7 bases between them. The DNA for the CDR3 is TGTGCCAGCAGTGATTTCCCGGGAAACACCATATATTTT. This codes for CASSDFPGNTIYF.

This clone was observed a handful of times. The gene calls are TRBV10-1 and TRBJ2-7, with a tentative D call TRBD1 (6 bases). V was shortened by 11 bases and J by 4 bases, with 9 bases between the two germline ends. The CDR3 runs to 10 residues. The germline V gene encodes CDR1 WNHNN and CDR2 SYGVQD (reference sequence). The CDR3 protein is CAVDRYEQYF. The CDR3 DNA is TGCGCCGTCGACAGGTACGAGCAGTACTTC.

This chain connects TRBV6-5 to TRBJ2-7; 8 positions agree with TRBD1. This CDR3 contains 15 residues. Unmatched junction bases numbered 9, after V lost 6 bases and J lost 2 bases. Germline V gene sequence: CDR1 MNHEY, CDR2 SVGAGI. The CDR3 DNA reads TGTGCCAGCAGCCCCGTTTGGGGACAGGCCTACGAGCAGTACTTC. Translating it yields CASSPVWGQAYEQYF.

This clone was seen only once. V and J are TRBV19 and TRBJ2-2; TRBD2 matches 8 bases. Germline V gives CDR1 LNHDA, CDR2 SQIVND (reference sequence). There are 14 residues in the CDR3. Trimming took 11 bases from V and 6 from J; bases not matched to a gene: 11. The CDR3 DNA follows: TGTGCCGGCCACTCCGGGGGGGCCGCCGGGGAGCTGTTTTTT. It specifies CAGHSGGAAGELFF.

V usage is TRBV10-3 and J usage is TRBJ2-7; 10 bases line up with TRBD2. CDR1 is ENHRY and CDR2 is SYGVKD in the germline V gene. The V and J ends lost 7 bases and 2 bases, in that order; junction bases with no gene match: 5. CDR3 length equals 14 residues. The CDR3 reads CAIKREGSTYEQYF. In nucleotides, the CDR3 is TGTGCCATCAAGCGGGAGGGGTCCACCTACGAGCAGTACTTC.

This chain links TRBV28 with TRBJ1-6, with TRBD1 matching 8 bases. The J segment lost 2 bases and the V segment lost 8 bases, leaving 5 bases of the junction unmatched. The CDR3 spans 15 residues. From germline, CDR1 is MDHEN and CDR2 SYDVKM. This CDR3 reads CASSGDRTYNSPLHF. For the CDR3, the DNA is TGTGCCAGCTCCGGGGACAGGACCTATAATTCACCCCTCCACTTT.

The chain links TRBV2 to TRBJ1-3; no firm D call. The germline CDR1 and CDR2 sequences are SNHLY and FYNNEI. V was clipped by 1 base and J by 6 bases, with 4 bases between them. CDR3 length: 12 amino acids. Here the CDR3 reads CASSEGENTIYF. CDR3 coding DNA: TGTGCCAGCAGTGAAGGCGAAAACACCATATATTTT. The full variable domain, in which reference TRBV2 and TRBJ1-3 provide the parts outside the CDR3, is EPEVTQTPSHQVTQMGQEVILRCVPISNHLYFYWYRQILGQKVEFLVSFYNNEISEKSEIFDDQFSVERPDGSNFTLKIRSTKLEDSAMYFCASSEGENTIYFGEGSWLTVV.

This chain joins TRBV4-1 and TRBJ1-5, with a weak D call TRBD1 (5 bases). V was trimmed by 0 bases and J by 5 bases, leaving 11 bases between them. The CDR3 is 15 amino acids. Germline values: CDR1 MGHRA, CDR2 YSYEKL. As DNA, the CDR3 is TGCGCCAGCAGCCAAGATTCAGGGCTCGATCAGCCCCAGCATTTT. This gives the protein CASSQDSGLDQPQHF.

The chain recombines TRBV10-2 with TRBJ1-4; the D is unclear. In germline, CDR1 is WSHSY, CDR2 SAAADI. V lost 7 bases, J lost 4 bases, and 10 bases lay in between. CDR3 length: 13 amino acids. CDR3 in amino acids: CASTSGYNEKLFF. CDR3 DNA sequence: TGCGCCAGCACCTCAGGTTATAATGAAAAACTGTTTTTT.

The chain joins TRBV29-1 to TRBJ2-4; 11 bases map to TRBD2. The V gene end was trimmed by 5 bases and the J gene end by 0 bases; junction bases not matched to a gene: 12. Germline CDR1 reads SQVTM; CDR2 reads ANQGSEA. This CDR3 region has 18 residues. CDR3 sequence: CSVYLAGGNIVAKNIQYF. The CDR3 nucleotides read TGCAGCGTTTACCTAGCGGGGGGAAACATAGTAGCCAAAAACATTCAGTACTTC.